This T cell receptor beta chain was identified in a study of OX40 agonist ivuxolimab in advanced cancers. With respect to the entire study: Ivuxolimab was a fully human IgG2 agonistic monoclonal antibody targeting the costimulatory receptor OX40 (CD134). Intravenous ivuxolimab was administered to patients every 2 weeks at six dose levels: 0.01, 0.1, 0.3, 1.5, 3 and 10 mg/kg. Of the roughly 52 dose-escalation patients, hepatocellular carcinoma was present in about 20, melanoma in around 15, renal cell carcinoma in 9 and head and neck cancer in 9. A male proportion of around 83% and a mean age of around 60 years, ranging from about 20 to 80, were recorded for the dose-escalation cohort. Patients were allowed to have had prior anti-PD-1, anti-PD-L1 or anti-CTLA-4 therapy, and roughly 40% of the dose-escalation patients had previously received checkpoint inhibitors. Partial responses occurred in three dose-escalation patients, of whom one had hepatocellular carcinoma and two had cutaneous melanoma. Peripheral TCRbeta sequencing aimed to test whether ivuxolimab altered TCR sequence diversity and caused clonal T-cell expansion. The monotherapy dose-escalation portion (N ≈ 55 patients) of the phase I ivuxolimab trial is reported in the paper.

Patients with a history of autoimmune disease or receiving systemic immunosuppression were excluded from the trial. Peripheral blood for TCR sequencing was collected from all dose cohorts at baseline, on cycle 4 day 1, and on cycle 7 day 1. Samples were obtained from an open-label, multicenter, first-in-human phase I dose-escalation trial of ivuxolimab. Adults with locally advanced or metastatic melanoma, renal cell, hepatocellular, or head and neck squamous cell carcinoma were enrolled in the trial. CD4+ and CD8+ T cells were sorted separately from peripheral blood before TCR sequencing. The CDR3 measures 14 amino acids from cysteine to phenylalanine. The kept DNA is CDR3 alone, 42 bases in frame from the first base. Compared with germline, V lacks 0 bases and J lacks 7 bases; bases without a gene match: 4. The germline V gene (reference sequence) specifies SEHNR as CDR1 and FQNEAQ as CDR2. Genomic DNA was isolated from the sorted cells so that the TCRbeta CDR3 region could be sequenced. The immunoSEQ Assay was used for sequencing of TCRbeta CDR3 regions. In TCRdb, the immuneACCESS table is reduced to in-frame sequences with V and J assigned. These tables do not hold every clone; where another copy was compared, an unresolved V gene accounts for under half, and the others remain unexplained. This sample holds around 35,000 clones; 81% were observed only once. Of the sample, 1.3% to 1.5% is held by the ten largest clones.

Results the study describes overall, beyond this receptor: In partial responders in the 0.1-3.0 mg/kg groups, normalized peripheral clonal expansion was found to be among the lowest, especially among CD8+ T cells. Low levels of normalized T-cell clonal expansion were also seen in some patients who did not respond. Clonal expansion of both CD4+ and CD8+ blood T cells was observed from baseline to week 6 at doses 0.1 to 3.0 mg/kg. After ivuxolimab, expanded clones were on average more numerous among CD8+ T cells than among CD4+ T cells. The antigen specificity of the clonally expanded peripheral T cells was not determined.

Comment on this clone: Its binding antigen is unknown. No qualities accompany the bases; no much larger clone lies one base away.

The receptor chain draws on TRBV7-9 and TRBJ2-3, with 7 bases aligning to TRBD1. The TCR sequence derives from an adult with an advanced solid tumor such as melanoma, head and neck, liver or kidney cancer. Specimen: CD4+ or CD8+ T cells sorted from blood, collected in a trial of the OX40 agonist ivuxolimab. The CDR3 reads CASSLAGGVHTQYF. In nucleotide form, the sequence is TGTGCCAGCAGCTTAGCAGGGGGCGTTCATACGCAGTATTTT.